This T cell receptor (beta chain) was recovered during a study of shared clonotypes between healthy human individuals (dated by TCRdb to about 2020). Some background on the complete study: A couple of women and a few men aged 18 to 49 years were included in the cohort. Different laboratories and diverse techniques were used to prepare libraries and sequence TCR repertoires, to increase sequencing depth and limit assay-specific biases. Each donor's leukapheresis produced roughly between about 0.85 and 10 billion PBMCs. Blood TCR repertoires of roughly five healthy adults were deeply sequenced to estimate repertoire size and the extent of clonotype sharing between individuals. For each donor, CD4 naive and CD4 memory were each run on three plates, CD8 naive on two plates, and CD8 memory on one plate. Summary of the overall study and its limitations: Based on pairwise subsampling, the degree of clonotype sharing among donors was expected to be affected by sequencing depth. Naive subsets generally had larger estimated clonotype richness than memory subsets. About 5% of naive CD4, 3.5% of naive CD8, approximately 2.2% of memory CD4, and about 0.4% of memory CD8 clonotypes were shared across several donors. Even with the large sequencing depth, rarefaction of the sorted-subset datasets indicated that sequencing was incomplete. Compared with non-shared clonotypes, the clonotypes found in all four sorted-subset donors had higher generation probabilities. The small number of donors limited the genetic and exposure-history diversity represented. Sampling was restricted to blood, and TCR repertoires in tissues likely differ from the TCR repertoires found in blood.

Using the deep immunoSEQ assay, multiplex PCR amplified TCR CDR3 regions from genomic DNA. Extracted genomic DNA from each cell subset was spread evenly across all wells of several immunoSEQ 96-well plates, with each plate serving as a replicate. For sorted subsets, 150 to 250 ng genomic DNA, equal to 25,000 to 35,000 T cell genomes, was loaded into each replicate PCR. The purified libraries were quantified using a Qubit 3.0 fluorometer, sized with a Bioanalyzer 2100, and then quantified again using the KAPA Library Quantification kit. Each immunoSEQ 96-well plate was sequenced on its own single-read 150-cycle Illumina NextSeq 550 flow cell. The study's processing was this. Because the immunoSEQ output included only junctional sequences and no quality scores, the filtering could not be the same as the filtering used for full-length reads. To assign V/J genes and CDR3, sequences were annotated using PyIR, a Python wrapper for IgBLAST v1.9, with IMGT germline references. Reads were filtered out if the reads had weak V/J assignments (E-value above 1e-6), no CDR3, stop codons, out-of-frame junctions, or ambiguous translated residues. V3J clonotypes were defined by identical inferred V gene, J gene, and CDR3 amino acid sequence. Percentage overlap between repertoires was computed as shared unique clonotypes divided by the size of the smaller repertoire. Richness of each repertoire was evaluated using RTK rarefaction, the Chao1 estimator, and Recon v2.1 estimates of unobserved clonotypes. Generation probabilities were computed with OLGA for all TCRbeta clonotypes obtained by the gDNA method from several donors. TCRdb re-hosts the immuneACCESS table, in-frame sequences only. Its copies lack some clones; in the studies checked, an unresolved V gene accounts for under half of them, and the cause for the rest is not known. Clonal size and the V and J genes are those of that table, whereas D and trimming came from the DNA. The sample table shows some 2.3 million clones, and approximately 95% are seen once. 0.39% of the sample is taken by the ten largest.

Healthy HIV-negative adults with no recently reported acute infections or vaccinations were included as donors. Every donor was a Caucasian adult living in Nashville, Tennessee, USA. Magnetic negative selection was used to enrich CD4+ T cells, after which naive cells were positively selected on CD45RA and the negative fraction became the memory subset. After blood collection by leukapheresis, PBMCs were isolated using Ficoll-Histopaque density gradient centrifugation and then cryopreserved in the vapor phase of liquid nitrogen. Purity and quantity of every magnetically sorted T cell population were checked by analytical flow cytometry. Genomic DNA was isolated from each sorted fraction and quantified by UV absorbance on a Nanodrop 2000c. As regards this clone: This clone's antigen is unknown. Per-base qualities were not stored, and no clone one base away is much larger.

CDR1 MDHEN and CDR2 SYDVKM are derived from the germline V gene. V lost 4 bases and J lost 2 bases, and the count of bases not matched to a germline gene is 7. The CDR3 sequence holds 16 residues, the cysteine and phenylalanine included. Just CDR3 DNA is preserved here, 48 bases in frame from base 1. Sequencing was carried out using naive CD4+ T cells from PBMCs. The sample's cell subset or site label is to be understood as: CD45RA+ positively selected. The rearranged segments are TRBV28 and TRBJ2-5, with TRBD2 matching 10 junction bases. The clonotype comes from a man younger than 30 in good health. Some clones in this sample may be carry-over from other donors' samples. The DNA sequence follows: TGTGCCAGCAGTTCCTCGGGACTAGCGAGACAAGAGACCCAGTACTTC. This sequence encodes CASSSSGLARQETQYF.